This T cell receptor (beta chain) was retrieved from a study of cytomegalovirus exposure and HLA in healthy donors. PCR was performed using 60 Vbeta and 13 Jbeta primers. TCRdb's table, derived via immunoSEQ multiplex PCR, lists solely in-frame clones and lacks some. This table holds 150,000 to 200,000 clones, under 90% found once. V was cut by 6 bases and J by 2 bases, with 19 bases left in between. Germline-derived CDR1 and CDR2 are MNHGY and SAAAGT. The CDR3 has 16 amino acids. The sequence derives from a man aged 30 to 39 in good health and CMV-seropositive. Sequencing was done on a sample of PBMCs. V is TRBV6-8 and J is TRBJ1-1; TRBD1 is a possible D gene (6 bases). Here the CDR3 DNA reads TGTGCCAGCAGACCCCCCCTGACAGGTCTAAACACTGAAGCTTTCTTT. Translating it yields CASRPPLTGLNTEAFF.